A selection of T cell receptor beta chains follows, all from one sample in a study of blood T cell repertoires in COVID-19. Data came from immunoSEQ multiplex PCR; TCRdb stores just in-frame clones and leaves some out. The data hold 270,000 or so clones, with about nine tenths observed a single time. Sample: PBMCs or T cells enriched from blood (not recorded which). These receptors originate from a woman aged 40 to 50 with acute COVID-19. The CDR3 runs from the conserved cysteine through the conserved F or W. A D gene is named only where the DNA matches it firmly. Clone size is stated in some rows and not others, as once, few, many or a class when expanded.

CDR3aa	CDR3nt	v_gene	j_gene	d_gene	abundance
CASSPAGTSGSLTGELFF	TGTGCCAGCAGTCCCGCCGGGACTAGCGGGAGTTTGACCGGGGAGCTGTTTTTT	TRBV9	TRBJ2-2	TRBD2	-
CASSESRKAGYTF	TGTGCCAGCAGTGAATCCAGGAAGGCTGGCTACACCTTC	TRBV25-1	TRBJ1-2	-	-
CASRDPSGRYNEQFF	TGTGCCAGCAGGGACCCTAGCGGGAGGTACAATGAGCAGTTCTTC	TRBV6-5	TRBJ2-1	TRBD2	-
CASSLRGLDEKLFF	TGTGCCAGCAGCTTAAGGGGGTTAGATGAAAAACTGTTTTTT	TRBV7-9	TRBJ1-4	-	few
CASSKGATNEKLFF	TGTGCCAGTAGTAAGGGAGCAACTAATGAAAAACTGTTTTTT	TRBV19	TRBJ1-4	-	-
CASSSPSGRLLTDTQYF	TGTGCCAGTAGTAGTCCTAGCGGGAGACTTTTAACAGATACGCAGTATTTT	TRBV19	TRBJ2-3	TRBD2	-
CASSRRLRLGGGETQYF	TGTGCCAGCAGTCGCAGACTACGCCTTGGGGGAGGGGAGACCCAGTACTTC	TRBV27	TRBJ2-5	TRBD2	-
CASSPTGRVGSGELFF	TGTGCCAGCAGCCCCACCGGCAGGGTGGGAAGCGGGGAGCTGTTTTTT	TRBV11-2	TRBJ2-2	-	-
CASRPTGGGMNTEAFF	TGTGCCAGCAGACCGACAGGGGGGGGCATGAACACTGAAGCTTTCTTT	TRBV28	TRBJ1-1	TRBD1	-
CASSFWGESNQPQHF	TGTGCCAGCAGTTTTTGGGGAGAGAGCAATCAGCCCCAGCATTTT	TRBV28	TRBJ1-5	-	-
CASSMRTANTEAFF	TGTGCCAGCAGCATGAGGACAGCGAACACTGAAGCTTTCTTT	TRBV7-6	TRBJ1-1	-	-
CASSPDRGLKAFF	TGTGCCAGCAGCCCGGACAGGGGGCTCAAGGCTTTCTTT	TRBV27	TRBJ1-1	TRBD1	-
CASSLLRGSYTF	TGTGCCAGCAGTTTATTGAGAGGGAGCTACACCTTC	TRBV12-3/TRBV12-4	TRBJ1-2	-	-
CASSLGQGSPPQHF	TGTGCCAGCAGCTTGGGACAGGGTTCTCCGCCCCAGCATTTT	TRBV7-2	TRBJ1-5	TRBD1	-
CASSPGQGIYEQYF	TGTGCCAGCAGCCCGGGACAGGGGATCTACGAGCAGTACTTC	TRBV7-9	TRBJ2-7	TRBD1	-
CASSPLAEADTQYF	TGCGCCAGCAGCCCCCTAGCGGAGGCAGATACGCAGTATTTT	TRBV5-1	TRBJ2-3	TRBD2	-
CASSQDRVVNSPLHF	TGTGCCAGCTCACAAGACAGGGTAGTAAATTCACCCCTCCACTTT	TRBV18	TRBJ1-6	TRBD1	-
CASSKIGGDDQPQHF	TGTGCCAGCAGCAAAATTGGGGGGGACGATCAGCCCCAGCATTTT	TRBV28	TRBJ1-5	-	-